The 29 T cell receptor beta chains in this list originate from one sample, sequenced in a study of blood T cells in healthy people across ages. Together with a sample-barcoded 5' primer, a J-beta primer mix was included in a second PCR lasting about 7 to 12 cycles. TCRdb analysed the 5' RACE reads with MiXCR anew, one entry per CDR3 protein. The sample consists of some 1.7 million distinct CDR3 sequences, 28% of them appearing once. The sequenced sample was blood. The origin of the receptors is a woman aged 25-40 years in good health.

This clonotype has a count of ten or more. The chain couples TRBV29-1 to TRBJ2-7; the match to TRBD1 covers 8 bases. This CDR3 has 14 amino acids. Germline V gives CDR1 SQVTM, CDR2 ANQGSEA. The ends lost 7 bases at V and 1 base at J; junction bases unmatched: 9. CDR3 in DNA: TGCAGCGCCCACCTAGGACAGGGTTCCTACGAGCAGTACTTC. This gives the protein CSAHLGQGSYEQYF.

The CDR3 loop is CATRDRGNTGELFF. CDR3 in DNA: TGTGCCACCAGGGACAGGGGGAACACCGGGGAGCTGTTTTTT. The chain links TRBV24-1 to TRBJ2-2; TRBD1 aligns across 9 bases. CDR3 length: 14 residues. After removal of 7 bases from V and 1 base from J, the junction contained 0 bases not matched to a gene. Germline CDR1 is KGHDR and CDR2 is SFDVKD.

About this clonotype itself: One end of the junction is discordant with germline, which a read error may explain. The J gene is TRBJ2-5, the V gene TRBV7-9; D might be TRBD1 (6 bases). The DNA end favors TRBJ2-7, so the J call may be wrong. The CDR3 extends over 14 amino acids. CDR1 is SEHNR and CDR2 is FQNEAQ in the germline V gene (reference sequence). This chain's CDR3 is CANSLEVRGSEQYF. DNA of the CDR3: TGTGCCAACAGCTTAGAGGTCAGGGGTTCCGAGCAGTACTTC.

Only a few counts were recorded for this clonotype. V gene TRBV9 combines with J gene TRBJ2-5; weak D call: TRBD2 (6 bases). The V and J ends lost 3 bases and 7 bases respectively, with 19 bases between them. This CDR3 has 15 amino acids. The V gene's germline CDR1 is SGDLS and CDR2 YYNGEE. The DNA for the CDR3 is TGTGCCAGCAGCGCGGGCGGGATCCAAACGGGGACCCAGTACTTC. It codes for CASSAGGIQTGTQYF.

The CDR3 protein is CASSLRTGEMDTQYF. The CDR3 DNA sequence: TGTGCCAGCAGTTTAAGGACAGGGGAAATGGATACGCAGTATTTT. This chain connects TRBV6-6 to TRBJ2-3; TRBD1 aligns across 9 bases. This CDR3 is 15 amino acids long. With 4 bases clipped from V and 6 bases from J, the junction kept 8 bases outside the gene matches. Looked up from germline, CDR1 is MNHNY and CDR2 is SVGAGI (reference sequence).

The chain recombines TRBV5-6 with TRBJ2-4; maybe TRBD2 (7 bases). The CDR3 sequence is 20 residues long. Germline V gene data show CDR1 as SGHDT and CDR2 as YYEEEE. V shed 3 bases and J shed 0 bases, with 25 bases lying between them. CDR3 sequence reads: CASSWPAGAVGTLAKNIQYF. The CDR3 region has the DNA TGTGCCAGCAGCTGGCCGGCGGGGGCGGTGGGAACCTTAGCCAAAAACATTCAGTACTTC.

The chain carries TRBV24-1 and TRBJ1-4; perhaps TRBD1 as D (5 bases). The germline V gene encodes CDR1 KGHDR and CDR2 SFDVKD. Between the trimmed V and J ends, which lost 7 bases and 7 bases, there was a span of 21 bases. CDR3 size: 16 residues. CDR3 in amino acids: CATSDGLLGRSEKLFF. CDR3 DNA sequence: TGTGCCACCAGCGATGGTTTGCTGGGGCGCAGTGAAAAACTGTTTTTT.

Turning to this clonotype: The junction departs from germline at one end; a sequencing error may be responsible. The chain couples TRBV6-5 to TRBJ2-4, with TRBD2 matching 14 bases. CDR1 MNHEY and CDR2 SVGAGI come from the germline V gene. The CDR3 is 15 residues long. The CDR3 DNA sequence: TGTGCCAGTAGTTACGGGACTAGCGGGAGTCGGGAGCAGTACTTC. Translated: CASSYGTSGSREQYF.

This clonotype was seen only a few times. This could be a read error, since a much larger clone is one nucleotide away. The rearrangement joins TRBV29-1 to TRBJ2-7, with D hard to call. The CDR3 consists of 11 residues. The germline V and J ends were trimmed by 7 bases and 7 bases, with 14 bases remaining between them. Germline assignment: CDR1 SQVTM and CDR2 ANQGSEA. The CDR3 DNA follows: TGCAGCGCTACCTCCCGCCGGGAGCAGTACTTC. Amino acid sequence: CSATSRREQYF.

In this sample, this clonotype turned up many times. The rearrangement joins TRBV9 to TRBJ1-2, with D perhaps matching TRBD1 (5 bases). The CDR3 has 17 residues. CDR1 SGDLS and CDR2 YYNGEE come from the germline V gene. V gave up 0 bases and J gave up 5 bases, with 20 bases separating them. The CDR3 protein is CASSVAMRQPTEYGYTF. The CDR3 DNA reads as TGTGCCAGCAGCGTAGCTATGCGACAGCCTACCGAATATGGCTACACCTTC.

This rearrangement joins TRBV21-1 to TRBJ2-1; the table names TRBD2, a call not compared with the DNA. TRBV21-1 is deemed a pseudogene. This CDR3 region has 15 residues. The CDR3 DNA follows: TGTGCCAGCAGCAAGGTAACTAGCACACTCGATGAGCAGTTCTTC. This gives the protein CASSKVTSTLDEQFF.

Comment on this clonotype: Compared with germline, one end of the junction differs, possibly owing to a read error. CDR3 nucleotides: TGTGCCGGCAGCCAGTTCAGAAGGTTTCGCGAGCAGTACTTC. Translated: CAGSQFRRFREQYF. This sequence joins TRBV28 and TRBJ2-7; no definite D call. The CDR3 contains 14 residues. The germline CDR1 and CDR2 sequences are MDHEN and SYDVKM.

The chain recombines TRBV7-2 with TRBJ2-3; D could derive from TRBD1 or TRBD2 (7 bases each). The CDR3 runs to 17 residues. Trimming removed 1 base at V and 0 bases at J, with 14 bases between. Germline V lookup: CDR1 SGHTA, CDR2 FQGNSA. The CDR3 loop is CASSLGQGGDSTDTQYF. The DNA for the CDR3 is TGTGCCAGCAGCTTAGGACAGGGAGGGGATAGCACAGATACGCAGTATTTT.

This sequence joins TRBV10-3 and TRBJ1-5; D ambiguous. The CDR3 is 15 residues long. V lost 6 bases, J lost 4 bases, and 16 bases lay in between. CDR1 is ENHRY and CDR2 is SYGVKD in the germline V gene. CDR3 region: CAISHGPGRNQPQHF. The CDR3 DNA follows: TGTGCCATCAGCCACGGGCCGGGGAGGAATCAGCCCCAGCATTTT.

This clonotype was counted at least ten times. The chain carries TRBV3-1 and TRBJ2-3; unclear D gene. The CDR3 totals 12 residues. CDR1 and CDR2 from the germline V gene are LGHDT and YNNKEL (reference sequence). The V and J ends lost 0 bases and 3 bases respectively, with 1 base between them. Here the CDR3 reads CASSQETDTQYF. The CDR3 DNA sequence: TGTGCCAGCAGCCAAGAGACAGATACGCAGTATTTT.

This sequence joins TRBV5-1 and TRBJ1-5, with D uncertain. Trimming removed 0 bases from V and 3 bases from J, with 7 bases in between. Per germline, CDR1 SGHRS and CDR2 YFSETQ. The CDR3 is 14 residues long. CDR3 residues: CASSLGEINQPQHF. In DNA form, the CDR3 reads TGCGCCAGCAGCTTGGGGGAGATCAATCAGCCCCAGCATTTT.

There are a few counts of this clonotype. V usage is TRBV19 and J usage is TRBJ1-5; weak D call: TRBD1 (5 bases). Germline V lookup: CDR1 LNHDA, CDR2 SQIVND (reference sequence). V was pared by 5 bases and J by 2 bases, with 25 bases between. The CDR3 covers 19 residues. CDR3 nucleotides: TGTGCCAGTAGTCCCTCGGGGATCAGGGAGCAAGGGGGCAATCAGCCCCAGCATTTT. This translates into CASSPSGIREQGGNQPQHF.

There are many counts of this clonotype. This sequence joins TRBV7-2 and TRBJ1-1; D possibly corresponds to TRBD1 (6 bases). This CDR3 contains 15 residues. V was pared by 1 base and J by 1 base, with 10 bases between. Germline lookup yields CDR1 SGHTA and CDR2 FQGNSA. CDR3: CASSLGGGQNTEAFF. CDR3 nucleotides: TGTGCCAGCAGCTTAGGCGGGGGCCAGAACACTGAAGCTTTCTTT.

On this clonotype: One junction end does not reproduce the germline sequence, and a read error may be involved. This rearrangement joins TRBV3-1 to TRBJ2-1; 9 bases fit TRBD1. The CDR3 totals 16 residues. Germline V gives CDR1 LGHDT, CDR2 YNNKEL (reference sequence). This chain's CDR3 is CASRPNRDRVGNAQFF. DNA of the CDR3: TGTGCCAGCAGGCCGAACCGGGACAGGGTGGGCAATGCGCAGTTCTTC.

This clonotype was detected a few times. The chain couples TRBV18 to TRBJ2-7; possibly TRBD1 for D (5 bases). The germline V gene has CDR1 KGHSH and CDR2 LQKENI. The V end lost 6 bases, the J end lost 2 bases, and 11 bases lay between the germline ends. The CDR3 consists of 13 residues. The DNA for the CDR3 is TGTGCCAGCTCGACAGCCAATACCTACGAGCAGTACTTC. It encodes CASSTANTYEQYF.

CDR3 sequence: CASSAGVQGEKLFF. The CDR3 DNA is TGTGCCAGCAGCGCAGGTGTGCAAGGAGAAAAACTGTTTTTT. The J gene is TRBJ1-4, the V gene TRBV13, with unresolved D. V was clipped by 5 bases and J by 8 bases, with 15 bases between them. Germline CDR1 PRHDT, CDR2 FYEKMQ (reference sequence). The CDR3 sequence is 14 residues long. The full variable domain, completed using reference TRBV13 and TRBJ1-4, is AAGVIQSPRHLIKEKRETATLKCYPIPRHDTVYWYQQGPGQDPQFLISFYEKMQSDKGSIPDRFSAQQFSDYHSELNMSSLELGDSALYFCASSAGVQGEKLFFGSGTQLSVL.

A note on this clonotype: At one of its ends the junction is not consistent with the germline gene, which may arise from a read error. The chain recombines TRBV7-2 with TRBJ2-1; tentative D call: TRBD1 (5 bases). The CDR3 loop spans 15 amino acids. The V gene's germline CDR1 is SGHTA and CDR2 FQGNSA. The CDR3 loop is CASGLGATSYNEQFF. CDR3 nucleotides: TGTGCCAGCGGCTTAGGGGCTACCTCCTACAATGAGCAGTTCTTC.

The chain combines TRBV5-1 with TRBJ2-1; 12 nucleotides line up with TRBD1. Trimming removed 4 bases from V and 0 bases from J; junction bases left unmatched: 8. This CDR3 contains 18 residues. Germline V gene sequence: CDR1 SGHRS, CDR2 YFSETQ. CDR3 coding DNA: TGCGCCAGCAGCGGGGGACAGGGGGCAACGAGCTCCTACAATGAGCAGTTCTTC. Protein product: CASSGGQGATSSYNEQFF.

Many counts were recorded for this clonotype. The chain combines TRBV7-3 with TRBJ2-7; possible D gene TRBD2, 5 bases. Germline loops: CDR1 SGHTA, CDR2 FQGTGA. Trimming stripped 1 base from V and 3 bases from J, with 13 bases between. The CDR3 is made up of 15 amino acids. In DNA form, the CDR3 reads TGTGCCAGCAGCTTAAACGATGGCCGGGGCTACGAGCAGTACTTC. This translates into CASSLNDGRGYEQYF.

This clonotype showed up just a few times. This chain links TRBV11-2 with TRBJ2-3; D is unclear. The V end lost 5 bases, the J end lost 1 base, and 10 bases lay between the germline ends. This CDR3 region has 14 residues. The germline CDR1 and CDR2 sequences are SGHAT and FQNNGV. The DNA of the CDR3 is TGTGCCAGCAGCCCCCCGTGGGGCACAGATACGCAGTATTTT. This codes for CASSPPWGTDTQYF.

J is TRBJ2-7 and V is TRBV7-2; D may be TRBD2 (5 bases). There are 13 residues in the CDR3. The germline V gene encodes CDR1 SGHTA and CDR2 FQGNSA. The ends were cut back, 3 bases at V and 3 bases at J, with 9 bases in the middle. CDR3 loop: CASSFFRGYEQYF. Written as DNA, the CDR3 is TGTGCCAGCAGCTTTTTTCGGGGCTACGAGCAGTACTTC.

This chain connects TRBV21-1 to TRBJ2-5; TRBD1 is taken as the D call from the table, unchecked against the DNA. TRBV21-1 is an annotated pseudogene. The CDR3 sequence is 12 residues long. CDR3 region: CARDRAQETQYF. In DNA, the CDR3 is TGTGCCAGAGACAGGGCGCAGGAGACCCAGTACTTC.

With respect to this clonotype: One end of the junction varies from germline; a read error may be responsible. J is TRBJ2-7 and V is TRBV3-1; a possible D gene is TRBD1 (7 bases). The CDR3 loop spans 13 amino acids. CDR1 is LGHDT and CDR2 is YNNKEL in the germline V gene (reference sequence). CDR3 residues: CTSSQGGGDEQYF. Here the CDR3 DNA reads TGTACCAGCAGCCAAGGGGGCGGGGACGAGCAGTACTTC.

This chain joins TRBV11-2 and TRBJ2-1, with D perhaps TRBD2 (6 bases). CDR3 length: 14 residues. From germline, CDR1 is SGHAT and CDR2 FQNNGV. The V end was cut by 2 bases, the J end by 7 bases, with 12 bases between. The CDR3, as DNA: TGTGCCAGCAGCTTAAGGGAGGTGGGGAATGAGCAGTTCTTC. Translating it yields CASSLREVGNEQFF.